This record covers a single T cell receptor (beta chain). Its antigen is not known. Regarding donors, all were healthy bone marrow donors. The sample belongs to a study of cytomegalovirus exposure and HLA in healthy donors. Study findings and constraints: The sole available immune exposure information was CMV serostatus. What was likely a sequencing artifact was a cluster of highly shared sequence variants. Accurate prediction of HLA-A and HLA-B alleles (for most subjects) was reportedly achieved from TCR beta sequences.

The CDR3 contains 13 residues. With V trimmed by 6 bases and J by 7 bases, 7 bases remained unmatched. Germline V gives CDR1 SGHNT, CDR2 YENEEA. The PCR ran on 60 Vbeta and 13 Jbeta primers. Sequenced by immunoSEQ multiplex PCR; TCRdb stores in-frame clones only, minus some. Among 200,000 to 250,000 clones, approximately 87% were seen once, and the ten largest hold 1% to 1.5%. The sequence derives from a human donor in good health. Sequenced material: PBMCs. V and J are TRBV11-3 and TRBJ2-3, with 7 positions matching TRBD2. The CDR3 spells CASSRGGKNTQYF. In DNA, the CDR3 is TGTGCCAGCAGTAGGGGAGGGAAAAATACGCAGTATTTT.